This TCR beta chain was captured by sequencing in a study of beta chain features in type 1 diabetes. Study summary: Comparable age, gender and cell yields were observed in patients relative to healthy donors.

The authors reverse transcribed all of the isolated RNA, so sequencing captured expressed TCRB transcripts. Profiled with immunoSEQ multiplex PCR; TCRdb holds only in-frame clones, not every one. The table records around 250,000 clones, approximately 15% of them present only once. There are 14 residues in the CDR3. Trimming pared 5 bases from V and 2 bases from J, leaving 11 bases between. From germline, CDR1 is SGHNT and CDR2 YENEEA. Study findings and constraints: TCRB CDR3s were moderately but significantly shorter in Type 1 diabetes patients in all four CD4+ subsets. For patients and controls alike, PCR might favor shorter templates to the same degree.

This clone came up a few times. Its antigen is unidentified. Specimen: naive CD4+ T cells from blood. The sequence derives from a man under 40 with type 1 diabetes. The rearrangement uses TRBV11-3 and TRBJ2-3, with D perhaps matching TRBD2 (6 bases). CDR3 DNA sequence: TGTGCCAGCAGCCGTAGCGGAAACACAGATACGCAGTATTTT. Translating it yields CASSRSGNTDTQYF.